This is a list of T cell receptor beta chains from one sample in a study of beta chain features in type 1 diabetes. The table came from immunoSEQ multiplex PCR; TCRdb's copy has only in-frame clones and leaves some out. The sample includes 600,000 to 650,000 clones, roughly 16% of them seen just once. Sequenced: naive CD4+ T cells from blood. The receptors were sampled from a man aged 18 to 35 in good health. CDR3s include the opening cysteine and the closing phenylalanine or tryptophan. Fields, in order: D gene, J gene, clone size, V gene, CDR3 length, CDR3 DNA, CDR3 protein. D genes are given only for firm matches. Clone size is shown for a subset of rows, as once, few, many or a class of expanded clone.

D: TRBD2
J: TRBJ2-5
size: few
V: TRBV5-4
length: 14
DNA: TGTGCCAGCAGCCCCGGGACTATTCAAGAGACCCAGTACTTC
CDR3: CASSPGTIQETQYF

D: NA
J: TRBJ2-1
size: NA
V: TRBV27
length: 14
DNA: TGTGCCAGCAGTTTGACCCTTATCTACAATGAGCAGTTCTTC
CDR3: CASSLTLIYNEQFF

D: NA
J: TRBJ1-1
size: NA
V: TRBV7-9
length: 17
DNA: TGTGCCAGCACACAGGGCTCTTTATCTATTACGGACACTGAAGCTTTCTTT
CDR3: CASTQGSLSITDTEAFF

D: TRBD1
J: TRBJ2-7
size: few
V: TRBV19
length: 13
DNA: TGTGCCAGTAGTCGAGACAGGGTGTACGAGCAGTACTTC
CDR3: CASSRDRVYEQYF

D: NA
J: TRBJ2-3
size: NA
V: TRBV28
length: 13
DNA: TGTGCCAGCAACTGGGCACACGCAGGTACGCAGTATTTT
CDR3: CASNWAHAGTQYF

D: TRBD2
J: TRBJ2-3
size: few
V: TRBV6-6
length: 16
DNA: TGTGCCAGCAGAGTTAGCGGGAGGCGGGGTACAGATACGCAGTATTTT
CDR3: CASRVSGRRGTDTQYF

D: NA
J: TRBJ2-3
size: NA
V: TRBV7-3
length: 11
DNA: TGTGCCAGCAGCTCCAGGAATACGCAGTATTTT
CDR3: CASSSRNTQYF

D: NA
J: TRBJ2-3
size: NA
V: TRBV30
length: 14
DNA: TGTGCCTGGAGTTCAGGGAAGGGCGCAGATACGCAGTATTTT
CDR3: CAWSSGKGADTQYF

D: NA
J: TRBJ2-3
size: few
V: TRBV2
length: 13
DNA: TGTGCCAGCAGAGAGCCCCGCACAGATACGCAGTATTTT
CDR3: CASREPRTDTQYF

D: TRBD1
J: TRBJ1-2
size: NA
V: TRBV18
length: 16
DNA: TGTGCCAGCTCACCACCGGGACAGGGGGCCAACTATGGCTACACCTTC
CDR3: CASSPPGQGANYGYTF

D: TRBD1
J: TRBJ2-1
size: few
V: TRBV10-3
length: 14
DNA: TGTGCCATCAGTGACAGGGGGCACTACAATGAGCAGTTCTTC
CDR3: CAISDRGHYNEQFF

D: NA
J: TRBJ2-5
size: few
V: TRBV9
length: 13
DNA: TGTGCCAGCAGCGTAGCTAACCAAGAGACCCAGTACTTC
CDR3: CASSVANQETQYF

D: NA
J: TRBJ1-5
size: NA
V: TRBV9
length: 13
DNA: TGTGCCAGCAGCGAAGCCCTTAGGGCGCCCCAGCATTTT
CDR3: CASSEALRAPQHF

D: NA
J: TRBJ2-7
size: few
V: TRBV5-1
length: 16
DNA: TGCGCCAGCAGCGGCACCTCCACAGGGTCGGCCTACGAGCAGTACTTC
CDR3: CASSGTSTGSAYEQYF

D: NA
J: TRBJ1-5
size: few
V: TRBV2
length: 13
DNA: TGTGCCAGCACCCCGGACCGAGATCAGCCCCAGCATTTT
CDR3: CASTPDRDQPQHF

D: TRBD1
J: TRBJ1-2
size: NA
V: TRBV5-4
length: 14
DNA: TGTGCCAGCAGCTTTGACAGGGTATTCAGAGGCTACACCTTC
CDR3: CASSFDRVFRGYTF